What follows are 15 T cell receptor beta chains derived from one specimen sequenced in a study of cytomegalovirus exposure and HLA in healthy donors. Primers: 60 Vbeta forward and 13 Jbeta reverse. Sequenced by immunoSEQ multiplex PCR; TCRdb stores in-frame clones only, minus some. The sample records 160,000 or so clones, 60% to 80% being singletons. What was sequenced was PBMCs. Receptors were obtained from a man aged 60-69 years in good health and CMV-seronegative.

The chain couples TRBV7-2 to TRBJ1-1, with TRBD1 matching over 9 bases. The ends lost 1 base at V and 5 bases at J; junction bases unmatched: 11. There are 17 residues in the CDR3. Germline V gives CDR1 SGHTA, CDR2 FQGNSA. The CDR3 reads CASSLGGQGRGGTEAFF. In DNA, the CDR3 is TGTGCCAGCAGCTTAGGGGGACAGGGAAGGGGAGGTACTGAAGCTTTCTTT.

The gene calls are TRBV21-1 and TRBJ1-5; no check of the table's D call, TRBD1, against the DNA was made. TRBV21-1 is a documented pseudogene. The CDR3 runs to 16 residues. The CDR3 spells CASLDREENSNQPQHF. As DNA, the CDR3 is TGTGCCAGCCTAGACAGGGAGGAGAATTCCAATCAGCCCCAGCATTTT.

The rearrangement uses TRBV9 and TRBJ1-4; 9 bases are shared with TRBD1. V was pared by 0 bases and J by 8 bases, with 5 bases of the junction left unmatched. The CDR3 runs 15 residues. In germline, CDR1 is SGDLS, CDR2 YYNGEE. CDR3 DNA sequence: TGTGCCAGCAGCGTAGGTACAGGGGGCGCAGAAAAACTGTTTTTT. Translation gives CASSVGTGGAEKLFF.

In this sample, this clone turned up once. This chain uses TRBV7-9 with TRBJ2-3, with TRBD2 identical over 7 bases. The J segment lost 6 bases and the V segment lost 6 bases, leaving 9 bases of the junction unmatched. There are 14 residues in the CDR3. Germline lookup yields CDR1 SEHNR and CDR2 FQNEAQ (reference sequence). CDR3 region: CASSKREGPDTQYF. In nucleotides, the CDR3 is TGTGCCAGCAGTAAGAGGGAGGGCCCTGATACGCAGTATTTT.

This chain uses TRBV4-1 with TRBJ2-1, with D unclear. This CDR3 region has 12 residues. Trimming removed 1 base from V and 7 bases from J, with 5 bases in between. Germline V gives CDR1 MGHRA, CDR2 YSYEKL. CDR3 residues: CASSQARNEQFF. The CDR3 DNA sequence: TGCGCCAGCAGCCAAGCACGGAATGAGCAGTTCTTC.

The chain recombines TRBV6-6 with TRBJ2-7; 10 nucleotides agree with TRBD1. The CDR3 contains 14 residues. CDR1 MNHNY and CDR2 SVGAGI come from the germline V gene (reference sequence). V shed 6 bases, J shed 3 bases, and the junction held 5 bases outside the gene matches. Written as DNA, the CDR3 is TGTGCCAGCAGACTGACAGGGGGCATCTACGAGCAGTACTTC. It specifies CASRLTGGIYEQYF.

The V gene is TRBV12-5, the J gene TRBJ1-1, with TRBD1 matching over 7 bases. The V segment lost 6 bases and the J segment 1 base; nucleotides outside the gene matches: 5. Germline V CDR1 and CDR2: LGHNT, FRNRAP. The CDR3 spans 14 residues. CDR3 loop: CASGAGTENTEAFF. CDR3 DNA: TGTGCTAGTGGCGCCGGGACAGAGAACACTGAAGCTTTCTTT.

This chain uses TRBV18 with TRBJ2-7; D perhaps matches TRBD2 (5 bases). CDR3 length: 12 amino acids. Per the germline V gene, CDR1 is KGHSH and CDR2 is LQKENI. Trimming took 2 bases from V and 5 from J, leaving 7 bases between them. The CDR3 region has the DNA TGTGCCAGCTCACCAATCGGGGACGAGCAGTACTTC. This encodes CASSPIGDEQYF.

This clone was found once. The chain combines TRBV15 with TRBJ2-1; 7 bases map to TRBD2. In germline, CDR1 is LNHNV, CDR2 YYDKDF (reference sequence). The CDR3 runs to 15 residues. Trimming at V came to 1 base and at J to 5 bases, leaving 5 bases not matched to a gene. The CDR3: CATSRGLAGNNEQFF. In DNA form, the CDR3 reads TGTGCCACCAGCAGAGGACTAGCCGGTAACAATGAGCAGTTCTTC.

V usage is TRBV6-1 and J usage is TRBJ2-2; D not certain. The CDR3 consists of 14 residues. Germline lookup yields CDR1 MNHNS and CDR2 SASEGT. V was cut by 7 bases and J by 0 bases, with 9 bases left in between. The CDR3 sequence: CASMGRTNTGELFF. The CDR3 nucleotides are TGTGCCAGCATGGGCCGTACGAACACCGGGGAGCTGTTTTTT.

The chain has TRBV7-2 and TRBJ1-5; TRBD1 aligns across 8 bases. CDR3 length equals 16 residues. V gave up 7 bases and J gave up 2 bases; unmatched junction bases: 10. Germline CDR1 and CDR2: SGHTA and FQGNSA. The CDR3 DNA reads TGTGCCAGCATGCGGACAGGGACGGTGGGCAATCAGCCCCAGCATTTT. This codes for CASMRTGTVGNQPQHF.

The rearrangement uses TRBV19 and TRBJ1-5; D call uncertain. The CDR3 sequence is 15 residues long. The germline gives CDR1 LNHDA, CDR2 SQIVND (reference sequence). V lost 0 bases and J 5 bases, leaving 11 bases between the germline ends. This chain's CDR3 is CASSIEGGSYQPQHF. Written as DNA, the CDR3 is TGTGCCAGTAGTATAGAGGGAGGGAGTTATCAGCCCCAGCATTTT.

The chain couples TRBV29-1 to TRBJ1-2; D is undetermined. The CDR3 is made up of 12 amino acids. CDR1 SQVTM and CDR2 ANQGSEA come from the germline V gene. The V gene lost 7 bases and the J gene lost 2 bases, with 11 bases spanning the gap. Here the CDR3 reads CSAAGRNYGYTF. The DNA for the CDR3 is TGCAGCGCCGCGGGCAGGAACTATGGCTACACCTTC.

The chain has TRBV6-5 and TRBJ2-5, with 7 nucleotides matching TRBD2. V gave up 0 bases and J gave up 3 bases; unmatched junction bases: 4. The CDR3 is made up of 15 amino acids. Germline V gene sequence: CDR1 MNHEY, CDR2 SVGAGI. The CDR3 protein is CASSYSGAGEETQYF. The CDR3 DNA reads TGTGCCAGCAGTTACTCCGGCGCGGGGGAAGAGACCCAGTACTTC.

The chain carries TRBV19 and TRBJ2-1; 10 nucleotides match TRBD2. This CDR3 comprises 15 residues. In germline, CDR1 is LNHDA, CDR2 SQIVND (reference sequence). J gave up 8 bases and V 3 bases, and 7 bases lay outside the gene matches. This chain's CDR3 is CASSINSGGVYEQFF. CDR3 coding DNA: TGTGCCAGTAGTATTAACAGCGGGGGGGTTTATGAGCAGTTCTTC.